This TCR beta chain came from a study of blood T cell repertoires in COVID-19. Overall study: From the United States, Italy and Spain came samples of acute and convalescent COVID-19. T cells, B-cell-depleted T cells, or PBMCs provided the cDNA or gDNA that served as material.

In the original workflow: The assay estimated nucleated cells by amplifying reference gene primers. Assay used: immunoSEQ multiplex PCR; TCRdb lists only in-frame clones, some missing. V, J and clone size are taken as reported in that table, and D and trimming were inferred from the DNA itself. The data show 250,000 to 350,000 clones, with more than 80% seen just once and roughly 6.1% held by the top ten. The CDR3 covers 15 residues. V was pared by 1 base and J by 4 bases, with 10 bases between. Germline V gives CDR1 SEHNR, CDR2 FQNEAQ (reference sequence). The V call is TRBV7-9, the J call TRBJ2-2; D possibly corresponds to TRBD2 (5 bases). Input material: peripheral blood. The sequence was collected from a woman between 45 and 65 years old with COVID-19, enrolled during active disease. In DNA, the CDR3 is TGTGCCAGCAGCTTAGGCTCTAGCTCCACCGGGGAGCTGTTTTTT. This encodes CASSLGSSSTGELFF.